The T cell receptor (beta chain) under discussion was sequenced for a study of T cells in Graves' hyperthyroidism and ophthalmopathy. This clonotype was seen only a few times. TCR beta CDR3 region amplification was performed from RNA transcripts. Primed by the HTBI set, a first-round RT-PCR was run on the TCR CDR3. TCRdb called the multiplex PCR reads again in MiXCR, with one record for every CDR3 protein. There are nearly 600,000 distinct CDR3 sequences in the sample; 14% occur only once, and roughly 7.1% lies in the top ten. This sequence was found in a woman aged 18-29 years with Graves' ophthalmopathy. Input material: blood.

The CDR3 DNA reads as TGTGCCAGCAGCGACGACAGGGGGCACACAGATACGCAGTATTTT. Amino acids: CASSDDRGHTDTQYF. This chain joins TRBV9 and TRBJ2-3, with TRBD1 identical over 10 bases. The length of the CDR3 is 15 residues. V gave up 3 bases and J gave up 2 bases; unmatched junction bases: 3. The V gene's germline CDR1 is SGDLS and CDR2 YYNGEE. The full variable domain, rest sourced from reference TRBV9 and TRBJ2-3, is DSGVTQTPKHLITATGQRVTLRCSPRSGDLSVYWYQQSLDQGLQFLIQYYNGEERAKGNILERFSAQQFPDLHSELNLSSLELGDSALYFCASSDDRGHTDTQYFGPGTRLTVL.